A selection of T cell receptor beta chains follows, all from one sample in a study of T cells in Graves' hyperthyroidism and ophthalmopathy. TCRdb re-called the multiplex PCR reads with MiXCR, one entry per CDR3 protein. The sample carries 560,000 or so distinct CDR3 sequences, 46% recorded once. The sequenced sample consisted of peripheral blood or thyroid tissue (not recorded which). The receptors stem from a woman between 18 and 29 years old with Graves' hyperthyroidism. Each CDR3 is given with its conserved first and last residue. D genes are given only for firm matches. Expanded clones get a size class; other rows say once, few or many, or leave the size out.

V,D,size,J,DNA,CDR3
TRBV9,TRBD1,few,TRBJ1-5,TGTGCCAGCAGCGTAGGACAGGGGAAGCAGCCCCAGCATTTT,CASSVGQGKQPQHF
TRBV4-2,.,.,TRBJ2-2,TGTGCCAGCAGCCCGTACGTGGACACCGGGGAGCTGTTTTTT,CASSPYVDTGELFF
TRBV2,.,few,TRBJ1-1,TGTGCCAGCAGTTTAGGGGACCTGAACACTGAAGCTTTCTTT,CASSLGDLNTEAFF
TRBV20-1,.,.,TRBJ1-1,TGCAGTGCTGTTCGGACCGTCCACACTGAAGCTTTCTTT,CSAVRTVHTEAFF
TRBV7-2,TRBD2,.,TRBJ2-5,TGTGCCAGCCTCGAGGGCGCGGGAGGGAGGTCAGGAGAGACCCAGTACTTC,CASLEGAGGRSGETQYF
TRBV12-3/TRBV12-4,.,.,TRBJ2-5,TGTGCCAGCAGTTTGCGGCTAGCTGTAGAGACCCAGTACTTC,CASSLRLAVETQYF
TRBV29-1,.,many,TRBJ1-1,TGCAGCGTTAGGAACACTGAAGCTTTCTTT,CSVRNTEAFF
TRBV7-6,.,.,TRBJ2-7,TGTGCCAGCAGCCACGGGACTGAGTCCGAGCAGTACTTC,CASSHGTESEQYF
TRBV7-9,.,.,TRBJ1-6,TGTGCCACTCACGGGGGCCAGAGCTCCTATAATTCACCCCTCCACTTT,CATHGGQSSYNSPLHF
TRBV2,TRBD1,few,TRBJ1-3,TGTGCCAGCAGCTCGACAGGGGGCTTCGTCTCTGGAAACACCATATATTTT,CASSSTGGFVSGNTIYF
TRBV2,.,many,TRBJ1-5,TGTGCCAGCAGTGACCGACGGAGCAATCAGCCCCAGCATTTT,CASSDRRSNQPQHF
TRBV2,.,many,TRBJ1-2,TGTGCCAGCAGTGAAGCGGGGGGACTCTCGAACACCTTC,CASSEAGGLSNTF
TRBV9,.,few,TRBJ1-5,TGTGCCAGCAGCGAACAGGATAGCAATCAGCCCCAGCATTTT,CASSEQDSNQPQHF
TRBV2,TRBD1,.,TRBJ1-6,TGTGCCAGCAGAGGACAGGCGGGCTCACCCCTCCACTTT,CASRGQAGSPLHF
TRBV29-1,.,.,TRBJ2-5,TGCAGCGTTGGGCCTGAATATTATCAGCCCCAGTACTTC,CSVGPEYYQPQYF
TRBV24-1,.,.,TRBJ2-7,TGTGCCACCAGTGTCTTAGGGGGCGAGCAGTACTTC,CATSVLGGEQYF
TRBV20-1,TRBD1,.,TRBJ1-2,TGCAGTGCTAGGGGACAGATGCACTATGGCTACACCTTC,CSARGQMHYGYTF
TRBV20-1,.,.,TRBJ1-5,TGCAGTGCTCGGACCACGAGCAATCAGCCCCAGCATTTT,CSARTTSNQPQHF
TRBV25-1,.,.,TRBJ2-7,TGTGCCAGCAGTGCCATCTACGCGCAAGGCTCCTACGAGCAGTACTTC,CASSAIYAQGSYEQYF
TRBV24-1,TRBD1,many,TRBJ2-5,TGTGCCACCAGTGACCGGGGACAGGGATATCAAGAGACCCAGTACTTC,CATSDRGQGYQETQYF
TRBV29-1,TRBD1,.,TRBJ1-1,TGCAGCGTTGAGCGGACAGGGGTGATGAACACTGAAGCTTTCTTT,CSVERTGVMNTEAFF
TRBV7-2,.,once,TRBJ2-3,TGTGCCAGCAGCCCTTGGGGGCGAGGTACAGATACGCAGTATTTT,CASSPWGRGTDTQYF
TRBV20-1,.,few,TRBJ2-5,TGCAGTTCCCCTCTGGGGCGGCTGGAGACCCAGTACTTC,CSSPLGRLETQYF
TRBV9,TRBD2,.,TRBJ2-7,TGTGCCAGCAGCGATCGGACTAGCGGGGGCAAGCAGTACTTC,CASSDRTSGGKQYF
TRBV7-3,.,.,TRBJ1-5,TGTGCCAGCAGACTTAAGGGGGTTTTTGATCAGCCCCAGCATTTT,CASRLKGVFDQPQHF
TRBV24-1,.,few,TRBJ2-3,TGTGCCACCAGTGACTTCTCAGATACGCAGTATTTT,CATSDFSDTQYF
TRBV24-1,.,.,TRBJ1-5,TGTGCCACCAGTGATGACGAGGCCCAGCCCCAGCATTTT,CATSDDEAQPQHF
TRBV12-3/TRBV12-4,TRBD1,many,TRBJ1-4,TGTGCCAGCAGTGGGACAGAGGAAAAACTGTTTTTT,CASSGTEEKLFF
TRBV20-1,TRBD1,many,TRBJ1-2,TGCAGTGCTAAGGGACAGGTGGATGGCTACACCTTC,CSAKGQVDGYTF
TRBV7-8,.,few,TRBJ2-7,TGTGCCAGCAGCTTAAGTGGGCAGATCTACGAGCAGTACTTC,CASSLSGQIYEQYF
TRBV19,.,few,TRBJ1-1,TGTGCCAGTATGGGTTCTCAGAACACTGAAGCTTTCTTT,CASMGSQNTEAFF
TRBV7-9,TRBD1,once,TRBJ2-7,TGTGCCAGCAGCTTAGCGATAACAGGGGACGAGCAGTACTTC,CASSLAITGDEQYF
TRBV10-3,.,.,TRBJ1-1,TGTGCCAATGGACGGGCCTTGGGCACTGAAGCTTTCTTT,CANGRALGTEAFF
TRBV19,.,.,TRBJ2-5,TGTGCCAGTTCTGGGGCAGACCAAGAGACCCAGTACTTC,CASSGADQETQYF
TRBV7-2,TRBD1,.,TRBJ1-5,TGTACCAGGGGACAGGGGTATCAGCCCCAGCATTTT,CTRGQGYQPQHF
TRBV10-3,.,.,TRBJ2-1,TGTGCCATCAGTGAAGGTGGGGGCAATGAGCAGTTCTTC,CAISEGGGNEQFF
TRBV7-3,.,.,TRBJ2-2,TGTGCCAGCAGCACGAACAGGGAAACCGGGGAGCTGTTTTTT,CASSTNRETGELFF
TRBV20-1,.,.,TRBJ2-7,TGCAGTGCTAGAGAGAGCGAGCGATATCCCTACGAGCAGTACTTC,CSARESERYPYEQYF
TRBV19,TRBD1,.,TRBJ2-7,TGTGCCAGTAGTATGGGACAGGGGACGAGAGAGCAGTACTTC,CASSMGQGTREQYF
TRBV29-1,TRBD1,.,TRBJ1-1,TGTGCAGGGACAGGGGACACTGAAGCTTTCTTT,CAGTGDTEAFF
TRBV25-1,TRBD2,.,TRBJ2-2,TGTGCCAGCAGCCAAGGGCTAGCGGGAGGGTCCGGGGAGCTGTTTTTT,CASSQGLAGGSGELFF
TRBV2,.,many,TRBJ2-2,TGTGCCAGCAGTGAATTGGCCGGGGAGCTGTTTTTT,CASSELAGELFF
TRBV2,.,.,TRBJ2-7,TGTGCCAGCAGGCAGACGGACGAGCAGTACTTC,CASRQTDEQYF
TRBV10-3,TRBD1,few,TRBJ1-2,TGTGCCACTCCGACCCAAGACAGGGGGCATGGCTACACCTTC,CATPTQDRGHGYTF
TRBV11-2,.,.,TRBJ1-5,TGTGCCAGCAGCTTAGTCGGACTTAGCAATCAGCCCCAGCATTTT,CASSLVGLSNQPQHF
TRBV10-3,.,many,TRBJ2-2,TGTGCCATCAGGGACCGCTCAGGCACCGGGGAGCTGTTTTTT,CAIRDRSGTGELFF
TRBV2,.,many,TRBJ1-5,TGTGCCAGCAGGGGGACGGGAGGTGGCCCCCAGCATTTT,CASRGTGGGPQHF
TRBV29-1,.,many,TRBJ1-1,TGCAGCGTTGATGACGGGACTGAAGCTTTCTTT,CSVDDGTEAFF